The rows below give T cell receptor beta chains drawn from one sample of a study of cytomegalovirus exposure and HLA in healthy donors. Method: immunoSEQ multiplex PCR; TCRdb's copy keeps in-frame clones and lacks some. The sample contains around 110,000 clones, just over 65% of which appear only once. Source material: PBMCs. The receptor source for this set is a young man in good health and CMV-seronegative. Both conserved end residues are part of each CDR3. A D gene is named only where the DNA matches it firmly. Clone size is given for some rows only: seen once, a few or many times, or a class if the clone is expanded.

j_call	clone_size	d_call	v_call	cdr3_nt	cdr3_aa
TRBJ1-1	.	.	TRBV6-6	TGTGCCAGCAGTCCCCGGGACACCCAGGTTCCTGAAGCTTTCTTT	CASSPRDTQVPEAFF
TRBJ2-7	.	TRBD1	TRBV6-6	TGTGCCAGCAGCCTACAGGGGGTACGCGAGCAGTACTTC	CASSLQGVREQYF
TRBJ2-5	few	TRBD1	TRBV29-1	TGCAGCGCCGGGGACAGTCCGGGTGAGACCCAGTACTTC	CSAGDSPGETQYF
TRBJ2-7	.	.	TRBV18	TGTGCCAGCTCACCGGGACAACCCTACGAGCAGTACTTC	CASSPGQPYEQYF
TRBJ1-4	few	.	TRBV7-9	TGTGCCAGCAGCCCTGGGGGGGTGGCGGAAAAACTGTTTTTT	CASSPGGVAEKLFF
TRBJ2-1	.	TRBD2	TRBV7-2	TGTGCCAGCAGCTCGCCGGGACTAGCGGGATACAATGAGCAGTTCTTC	CASSSPGLAGYNEQFF
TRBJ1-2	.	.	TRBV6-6	TGTGCCAGCGCCCGTGGCAGGGGCGATGGCTACACCTTC	CASARGRGDGYTF
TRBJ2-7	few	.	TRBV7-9	TGTGCCAGCAGCTTGCCACCGGTCTACGAGCAGTACTTC	CASSLPPVYEQYF
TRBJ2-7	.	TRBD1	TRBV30	TGTGCCTGGGGACAGGGATCCTCCTACGAGCAGTACTTC	CAWGQGSSYEQYF
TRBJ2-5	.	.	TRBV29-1	TGCAGCGTGGGGGGAGGAGGCGAGACCCAGTACTTC	CSVGGGGETQYF
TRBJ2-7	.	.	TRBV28	TGTGCCAGCAGGCCCTCAGGAGGGGCCCACGAGCAGTACTTC	CASRPSGGAHEQYF